This passage covers 32 T cell receptor beta chains from one sample sequenced in a study of control samples from healthy donors and cancer patients. The table came from immunoSEQ multiplex PCR; TCRdb's copy has only in-frame clones and leaves some out. This table holds tens of thousands of clones, more than 75% found once. Sequencing input: blood. The receptors were sampled from a woman in her sixties or seventies in good health.

This chain connects TRBV27 to TRBJ2-1; tentative D call: TRBD2 (6 bases). The germline gives CDR1 MNHEY, CDR2 SMNVEV (reference sequence). The CDR3 has 16 residues. The germline V and J ends were trimmed by 5 bases and 0 bases, with 14 bases remaining between them. The CDR3 DNA is TGTGCCAGCAGTGGGCGGGATCCTAGCTCCTACAATGAGCAGTTCTTC. Its protein product is CASSGRDPSSYNEQFF.

A few counts support this clone. The rearrangement uses TRBV28 and TRBJ2-2; 11 bases map to TRBD1. V shed 6 bases, J shed 5 bases, and the junction held 2 bases outside the gene matches. The germline CDR1 and CDR2 sequences are MDHEN and SYDVKM. This CDR3 is built from 14 residues. The DNA for the CDR3 is TGTGCCAGCAGAGGACAGGGGGCGACCGGGGAGCTGTTTTTT. It codes for CASRGQGATGELFF.

The chain joins TRBV4-2 to TRBJ1-6; 10 bases fit TRBD1. This CDR3 has 14 amino acids. Germline CDR1 is LGHNA and CDR2 is YNFKEQ. The V segment lost 3 bases and the J segment 12 bases; nucleotides outside the gene matches: 5. The CDR3 region has the DNA TGTGCCAGCAGCCAGCCTGGACAGGGGGAACCCCTCCACTTT. Its protein is CASSQPGQGEPLHF.

The V gene is TRBV5-5, the J gene TRBJ1-3; D unresolved. The CDR3 runs 15 residues. Germline V CDR1 and CDR2: SGHKS, YYEKEE (reference sequence). V shed 0 bases and J shed 0 bases, with 7 bases lying between them. CDR3 in DNA: TGTGCCAGCAGCTTGGTAGGGATCTCTGGAAACACCATATATTTT. Translation: CASSLVGISGNTIYF.

The chain recombines TRBV3-1 (or the pseudogene TRBV3-2) with TRBJ1-6, with a weak D call TRBD1 (6 bases). Trimming shortened V by 1 base and J by 6 bases, and 16 bases separated the two germline ends. This CDR3 is 17 amino acids long. Germline values: CDR1 LGHDT, CDR2 YNNKEL (reference sequence). DNA of the CDR3: TGTGCCAGCAGCCAAGCGCTACCGGGACAACTTAATTCACCCCTCCACTTT. Its translation: CASSQALPGQLNSPLHF.

The J gene is TRBJ1-3, the V gene TRBV3-1 (or the pseudogene TRBV3-2); D is uncertain. Trimming took off 0 bases at V and 0 bases at J, with 3 bases between the two ends. Per germline, CDR1 LGHDT and CDR2 YNNKEL (reference sequence). The CDR3 loop spans 14 amino acids. CDR3 DNA: TGTGCCAGCAGCCAAGACACCTCTGGAAACACCATATATTTT. It yields the protein CASSQDTSGNTIYF.

V gene TRBV6-6 combines with J gene TRBJ1-5, with a tentative D call TRBD1 (5 bases). The V gene's germline CDR1 is MNHNY and CDR2 SVGAGI (reference sequence). V lost 2 bases and J lost 4, with 9 bases in between. This CDR3 is 14 amino acids long. CDR3 sequence reads: CASSYGAANQPQHF. CDR3 nucleotide sequence: TGTGCCAGCAGTTACGGGGCAGCTAATCAGCCCCAGCATTTT.

This clone has a handful of counts. The chain carries TRBV10-3 and TRBJ2-7; D unclear. Trimming pared 4 bases from V and 5 bases from J, leaving 12 bases between. The germline V gene encodes CDR1 ENHRY and CDR2 SYGVKD. The CDR3 is made up of 13 amino acids. Here the CDR3 DNA reads TGTGCCATCAGTGTTTTAGGGCAGGACGAGCAGTACTTC. Translated: CAISVLGQDEQYF.

The rearrangement links TRBV2 to TRBJ1-4; TRBD1 aligns across 7 bases. V shed 6 bases and J 4 bases; nucleotides not matched to a gene: 8. CDR3 length equals 15 residues. Germline lookup yields CDR1 SNHLY and CDR2 FYNNEI. CDR3 in amino acids: CASSQGTALNEKLFF. Written as DNA, the CDR3 is TGTGCCAGCAGCCAGGGGACAGCACTTAATGAAAAACTGTTTTTT.

This clone has more than one count but fewer than ten. This chain links TRBV9 with TRBJ2-1; 9 bases are a match to TRBD2. CDR3 length equals 13 residues. The ends lost 0 bases at V and 14 bases at J; junction bases unmatched: 6. From germline, CDR1 is SGDLS and CDR2 YYNGEE. CDR3 in amino acids: CASSVGGGDTEFF. In nucleotides, the CDR3 is TGTGCCAGCAGCGTAGGCGGGGGGGATACTGAGTTCTTC.

The CDR3: CASSPPTGSGQPQHF. The CDR3 nucleotides read TGTGCCAGCTCACCACCGACAGGGAGTGGTCAGCCCCAGCATTTT. This chain connects TRBV18 to TRBJ1-5, with 7 bases aligning to TRBD1. Germline V lookup: CDR1 KGHSH, CDR2 LQKENI. The length of the CDR3 is 15 residues. V trimming: 0 bases; J trimming: 6 bases; junction bases outside the gene matches: 5.

This chain connects TRBV6-6 to TRBJ2-5; unclear D gene. Trimming removed 5 bases at V and 7 bases at J, with 14 bases between. This CDR3 region has 13 residues. CDR1 and CDR2 from the germline V gene are MNHNY and SVGAGI (reference sequence). The CDR3 is CASSETYLGTQYF. Written as DNA, the CDR3 is TGTGCCAGCAGTGAGACGTATCTCGGGACCCAGTACTTC.

This chain uses TRBV7-2 with TRBJ2-5; D might be TRBD1 or TRBD2, each matching 5 bases. The length of the CDR3 is 14 residues. Looked up from germline, CDR1 is SGHTA and CDR2 is FQGNSA. The V and J ends lost 5 bases and 1 base respectively, with 11 bases between them. CDR3 amino acids: CASSKPGRQETQYF. DNA for the CDR3: TGTGCCAGCAGCAAGCCGGGACGCCAAGAGACCCAGTACTTC.

The chain carries TRBV7-8 and TRBJ2-2; TRBD1 aligns across 7 bases. Trimming at V came to 1 base and at J to 5 bases, leaving 7 bases not matched to a gene. Germline CDR1 is SGHVS and CDR2 is FQNEAQ. This CDR3 region has 16 residues. CDR3 bases: TGTGCCAGCAGCTTAGTAGGGGGCTTCCTAACCGGGGAGCTGTTTTTT. Residues: CASSLVGGFLTGELFF.

There are a few counts of this clone. V gene TRBV18 combines with J gene TRBJ1-1, with a possible D match to TRBD1 (5 bases). The V end was cut by 6 bases, the J end by 7 bases, with 12 bases between. Germline V CDR1 and CDR2: KGHSH, LQKENI. The CDR3 covers 12 residues. CDR3 protein: CASSRGQGEAFF. The CDR3, as DNA: TGTGCCAGCTCGAGAGGGCAGGGTGAAGCTTTCTTT.

This chain connects TRBV7-9 to TRBJ2-5; TRBD1 might be the D (6 bases). V was cut by 6 bases and J by 0 bases, with 11 bases left in between. This CDR3 has 14 amino acids. Looked up from germline, CDR1 is SEHNR and CDR2 is FQNEAQ (reference sequence). The DNA for the CDR3 is TGTGCCAGCAGTTCAACAGGGTACCAAGAGACCCAGTACTTC. It yields the protein CASSSTGYQETQYF.

J is TRBJ2-1 and V is TRBV5-4; D call uncertain. This CDR3 is built from 14 residues. Germline-derived CDR1 and CDR2 are SGHNT and YYREEE (reference sequence). Trimming cost V 0 bases and J 6 bases, with 10 bases left between them. Written as DNA, the CDR3 is TGTGCCAGCAGCTTGGCATGGGGAAGCAATGAGCAGTTCTTC. Translation gives CASSLAWGSNEQFF.

Here the CDR3 DNA reads TGTGCCATCAGTGAGTGGGCAACGGGGCATAGCAATCAGCCCCAGCATTTT. It encodes CAISEWATGHSNQPQHF. The chain couples TRBV10-3 to TRBJ1-5; weak D call: TRBD1 (5 bases). V was cut by 1 base and J by 0 bases, with 13 bases left in between. Germline V CDR1 and CDR2: ENHRY, SYGVKD. The length of the CDR3 is 17 residues.

In DNA, the CDR3 is TGTGCCAGCAGCCCAAGGGGTAGCGGGAGTAATGAGCAGTTCTTC. This translates into CASSPRGSGSNEQFF. The V gene is TRBV14, the J gene TRBJ2-1, with 9 bases fitting TRBD2. Germline V gene lookup returns CDR1 SGHDN and CDR2 FVKESK. The CDR3 has 15 residues. V was clipped by 4 bases and J by 7 bases; unmatched bases: 8. Variable domain in full (rest from reference TRBV14 and TRBJ2-1): EAGVTQFPSHSVIEKGQTVTLRCDPISGHDNLYWYRRVMGKEIKFLLHFVKESKQDESGMPNNRFLAERTGGTYSTLKVQPAELEDSGVYFCASSPRGSGSNEQFFGPGTRLTVL.

As for this clone: The sample contains more than one DNA sequence encoding this CDR3. The chain combines TRBV19 with TRBJ1-3; 10 positions agree with TRBD1. V trimming: 8 bases; J trimming: 0 bases; junction bases outside the gene matches: 7. Germline V lookup: CDR1 LNHDA, CDR2 SQIVND (reference sequence). The CDR3 totals 16 residues. CDR3 sequence: CASSRQGAFSGNTIYF. The CDR3 nucleotides read TGTGCCAGTTCCCGACAGGGGGCATTCTCTGGAAACACCATATATTTT.

This chain connects TRBV19 to TRBJ2-3; D not resolved. Deletions cut 4 bases from V and 2 bases from J, with 16 bases between. Germline-derived CDR1 and CDR2 are LNHDA and SQIVND (reference sequence). This CDR3 contains 16 residues. The CDR3 DNA reads as TGTGCCAGTAGTACCCGTGGTGTCCCTAACACAGATACGCAGTATTTT. Translation gives CASSTRGVPNTDTQYF.

This clone was counted once. The chain couples TRBV9 to TRBJ2-3; TRBD1 or TRBD2 may be the D gene (6 bases each). Trimming took off 0 bases at V and 5 bases at J, with 7 bases between the two ends. The germline V gene encodes CDR1 SGDLS and CDR2 YYNGEE. The length of the CDR3 is 13 residues. The CDR3 here is CASSVEGGDTQYF. In DNA, the CDR3 is TGTGCCAGCAGCGTAGAGGGGGGAGATACGCAGTATTTT.

CDR3 DNA sequence: TGTGCCAGTATCGACAGCCTGAACTATGGCTACACCTTC. Protein product: CASIDSLNYGYTF. The V and J genes are TRBV19 and TRBJ1-2, with D tentatively TRBD1 (5 bases). V was cut by 7 bases and J by 2 bases, with 11 bases left in between. The CDR3 contains 13 residues. From germline, CDR1 is LNHDA and CDR2 SQIVND (reference sequence).

The genes are TRBV19 and TRBJ2-1; weak D call: TRBD1 (6 bases). Germline V CDR1 and CDR2: LNHDA, SQIVND (reference sequence). The CDR3 has 14 amino acids. V shed 5 bases and J shed 6 bases, with 14 bases lying between them. CDR3 coding DNA: TGTGCCAGTAGTCCCGACAGGATCGTCAATGAGCAGTTCTTC. The encoded protein is CASSPDRIVNEQFF.

The table lists this clone with a few counts. This rearrangement joins TRBV7-9 to TRBJ1-5; tentatively, D is TRBD1 (5 bases). Deletions cut 1 base from V and 4 bases from J, with 8 bases between. The germline V gene has CDR1 SEHNR and CDR2 FQNEAQ (reference sequence). The CDR3 loop spans 14 amino acids. The CDR3 is CASSLGQPNQPQHF. The CDR3 region has the DNA TGTGCCAGCAGCTTAGGACAGCCTAATCAGCCCCAGCATTTT.

The rearrangement joins TRBV4-2 to TRBJ1-1; maybe TRBD1 (6 bases). This CDR3 comprises 15 residues. Germline-derived CDR1 and CDR2 are LGHNA and YNFKEQ. Trimming removed 2 bases from V and 0 bases from J, with 10 bases in between. The DNA of the CDR3 is TGTGCCAGCAGCCAACAGGGGATGATGAACACTGAAGCTTTCTTT. This codes for CASSQQGMMNTEAFF.

This clone was counted once. The chain has TRBV19 and TRBJ2-5; D is possibly TRBD2 (6 bases). The V gene lost 3 bases and the J gene lost 5 bases, with 13 bases spanning the gap. The CDR3 totals 14 residues. From germline, CDR1 is LNHDA and CDR2 SQIVND (reference sequence). CDR3 sequence: CASSMLLGRETQYF. The CDR3 DNA reads TGTGCCAGTAGTATGCTCTTAGGGAGGGAGACCCAGTACTTC.

The chain employs TRBV5-8 and TRBJ2-1, with TRBD1 identical over 12 bases. V dropped 2 bases and J dropped 5; count of bases not matched to a gene: 5. The CDR3 is 16 residues long. Per the germline V gene, CDR1 is SGHTS and CDR2 is YDEGEE. The CDR3 nucleotides read TGTGCCAGCAGCTTTTTAGGGACAGGGGGCCACAATGAGCAGTTCTTC. Protein product: CASSFLGTGGHNEQFF.

The chain recombines TRBV14 with TRBJ2-3, with D possibly TRBD1 on 6 matching bases. The germline V gene has CDR1 SGHDN and CDR2 FVKESK. The CDR3 has 15 amino acids. Trimming removed 6 bases from V and 2 bases from J, with 15 bases in between. DNA of the CDR3: TGTGCCAGCAGTTACCTGACAGGACCCACAGATACGCAGTATTTT. This sequence encodes CASSYLTGPTDTQYF.

The chain uses TRBV6-6 and TRBJ2-7; D remains ambiguous. The germline gives CDR1 MNHNY, CDR2 SVGAGI (reference sequence). V dropped 8 bases and J dropped 2 bases, with 10 bases sitting between them. This CDR3 contains 12 residues. The CDR3, as DNA: TGTGCCAGCTCAGGCACCGCCTACGAGCAGTACTTC. It encodes CASSGTAYEQYF.

The rearrangement links TRBV24-1 to TRBJ1-5; D may be TRBD1 (5 bases). Trimming took off 4 bases at V and 4 bases at J, with 13 bases between the two ends. Germline V gives CDR1 KGHDR, CDR2 SFDVKD. The CDR3 runs 15 residues. CDR3 nucleotide sequence: TGTGCCACCAGTGACCCAGGGATGGGAAATCAGCCCCAGCATTTT. Its translation: CATSDPGMGNQPQHF.

The chain recombines TRBV19 with TRBJ1-1; 9 positions agree with TRBD1. The trim removed 4 bases at V and 6 bases at J, leaving 6 bases unmatched. The germline V gene encodes CDR1 LNHDA and CDR2 SQIVND (reference sequence). This CDR3 is built from 14 residues. The CDR3 DNA follows: TGTGCCAGTAGTACCGGGACAGGGCTGTCTGAAGCTTTCTTT. Amino acid sequence: CASSTGTGLSEAFF.